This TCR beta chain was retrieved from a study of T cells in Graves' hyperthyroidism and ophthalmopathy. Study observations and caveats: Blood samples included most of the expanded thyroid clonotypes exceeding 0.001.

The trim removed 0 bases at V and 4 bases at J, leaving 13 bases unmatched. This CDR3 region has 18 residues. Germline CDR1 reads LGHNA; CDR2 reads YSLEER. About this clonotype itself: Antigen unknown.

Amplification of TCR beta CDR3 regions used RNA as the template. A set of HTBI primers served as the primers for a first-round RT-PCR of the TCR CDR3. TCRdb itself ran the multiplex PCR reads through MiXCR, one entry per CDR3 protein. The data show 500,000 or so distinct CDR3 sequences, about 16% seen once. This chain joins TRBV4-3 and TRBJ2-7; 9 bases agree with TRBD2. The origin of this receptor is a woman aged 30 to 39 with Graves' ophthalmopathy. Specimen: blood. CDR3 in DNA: TGCGCCAGCAGCCAAGAGAAGGGTGCTAGCGGGATCGGATACGAGCAGTACTTC. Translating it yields CASSQEKGASGIGYEQYF.